The 4 T cell receptor beta chains below come from one sample, sequenced in a study of blood T cell repertoires in COVID-19. Repertoires were generated with immunoSEQ multiplex PCR, while TCRdb's copy carries only in-frame clones and drops some. In the table there are 370,000 or so clones, over 65% of which are singletons. The sample was peripheral blood. The source of these receptors is a human donor with acute or convalescent COVID-19. The donor label of this sample is uncertain.

The V gene is TRBV2, the J gene TRBJ1-1; 8 bases fit TRBD1. With 6 bases clipped from V and 5 bases from J, the junction kept 2 bases outside the gene matches. CDR3 length: 12 amino acids. Germline CDR1 SNHLY, CDR2 FYNNEI. CDR3 DNA sequence: TGTGCCAGCAGACGGACAGGGACTGAAGCTTTCTTT. Its protein product is CASRRTGTEAFF.

This rearrangement joins TRBV28 to TRBJ1-3, with TRBD1 matching over 7 bases. V lost 6 bases, J lost 4 bases, and 9 bases stayed unmatched. The germline CDR1 and CDR2 sequences are MDHEN and SYDVKM. This CDR3 has 15 amino acids. CDR3 sequence reads: CASRRTGAGGNTIYF. In DNA form, the CDR3 reads TGTGCCAGCAGACGAACAGGGGCGGGGGGAAACACCATATATTTT. Looking up the rest from reference TRBV28 and TRBJ1-3 gives the full variable domain: DVKVTQSSRYLVKRTGEKVFLECVQDMDHENMFWYRQDPGLGLRLIYFSYDVKMKEKGDIPEGYSVSREKKERFSLILESASTNQTSMYLCASRRTGAGGNTIYFGEGSWLTVV.

This sequence joins TRBV7-9 and TRBJ2-1, with 14 bases aligning to TRBD2. This CDR3 contains 17 residues. V was clipped by 1 base and J by 10 bases; unmatched bases: 9. Germline V gene sequence: CDR1 SEHNR, CDR2 FQNEAQ (reference sequence). CDR3 residues: CASSLVPTSGRGGEQFF. CDR3 nucleotides: TGTGCCAGCAGCTTAGTTCCGACTAGCGGGAGGGGTGGCGAGCAGTTCTTC.

The genes are TRBV28 and TRBJ1-1; possible D gene TRBD1, 6 bases. CDR3 size: 13 residues. Germline V CDR1 and CDR2: MDHEN, SYDVKM. The V gene lost 5 bases and the J gene lost 11 bases, with 18 bases spanning the gap. CDR3 sequence: CASSPQHRVNAFF. CDR3 sequence (DNA): TGTGCCAGCAGTCCTCAACACAGGGTGAATGCTTTCTTT.